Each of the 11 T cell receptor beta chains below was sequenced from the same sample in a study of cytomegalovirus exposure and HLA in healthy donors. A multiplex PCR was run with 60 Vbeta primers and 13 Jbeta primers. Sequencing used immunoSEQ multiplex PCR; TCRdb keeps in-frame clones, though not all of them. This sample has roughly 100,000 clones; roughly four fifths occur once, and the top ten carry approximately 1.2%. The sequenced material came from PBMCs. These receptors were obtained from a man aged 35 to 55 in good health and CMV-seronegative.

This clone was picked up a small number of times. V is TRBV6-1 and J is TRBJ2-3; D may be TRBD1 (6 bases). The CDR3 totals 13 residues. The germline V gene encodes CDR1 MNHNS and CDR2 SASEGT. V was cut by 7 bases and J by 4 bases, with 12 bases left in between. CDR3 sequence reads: CASNRQVSDTQYF. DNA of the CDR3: TGTGCCAGCAATCGACAGGTATCAGATACGCAGTATTTT.

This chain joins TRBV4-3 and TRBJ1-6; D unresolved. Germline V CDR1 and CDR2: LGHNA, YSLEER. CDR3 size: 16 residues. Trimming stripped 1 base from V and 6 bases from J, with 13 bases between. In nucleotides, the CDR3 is TGCGCCAGCAGCCAAGGTCCCGGAGGCCTTAATTCACCCCTCCACTTT. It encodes CASSQGPGGLNSPLHF.

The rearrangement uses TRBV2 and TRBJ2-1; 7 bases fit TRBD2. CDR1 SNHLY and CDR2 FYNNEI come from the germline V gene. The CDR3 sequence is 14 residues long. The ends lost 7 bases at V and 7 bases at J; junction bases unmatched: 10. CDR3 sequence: CASTRGVWRNEQFF. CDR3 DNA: TGTGCCAGCACCCGGGGGGTGTGGAGGAATGAGCAGTTCTTC.

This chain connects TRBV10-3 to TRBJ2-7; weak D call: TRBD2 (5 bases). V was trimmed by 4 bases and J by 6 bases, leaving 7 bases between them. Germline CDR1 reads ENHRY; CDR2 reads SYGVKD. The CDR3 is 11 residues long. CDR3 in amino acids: CAISVLGEQYF. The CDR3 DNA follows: TGTGCCATCAGTGTACTAGGCGAGCAGTACTTC.

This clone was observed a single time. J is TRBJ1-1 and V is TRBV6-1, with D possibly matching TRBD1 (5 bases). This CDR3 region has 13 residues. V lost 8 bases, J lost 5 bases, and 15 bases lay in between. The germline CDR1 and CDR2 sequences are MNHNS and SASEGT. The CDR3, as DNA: TGTGCCAGCCGTGCCCGGGGGGTAACTGAAGCTTTCTTT. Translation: CASRARGVTEAFF.

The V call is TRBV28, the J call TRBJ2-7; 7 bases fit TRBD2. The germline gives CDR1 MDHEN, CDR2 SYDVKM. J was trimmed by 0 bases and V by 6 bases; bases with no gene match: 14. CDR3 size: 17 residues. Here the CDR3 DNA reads TGTGCCAGCAGCCTCCACATGGGACTACGCTACTCCTACGAGCAGTACTTC. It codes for CASSLHMGLRYSYEQYF.

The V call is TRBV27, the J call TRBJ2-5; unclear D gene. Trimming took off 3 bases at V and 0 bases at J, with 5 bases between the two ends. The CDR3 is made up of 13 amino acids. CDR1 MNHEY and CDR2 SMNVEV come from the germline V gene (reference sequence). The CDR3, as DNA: TGTGCCAGCAGTTTGGAGTACCAAGAGACCCAGTACTTC. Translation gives CASSLEYQETQYF.

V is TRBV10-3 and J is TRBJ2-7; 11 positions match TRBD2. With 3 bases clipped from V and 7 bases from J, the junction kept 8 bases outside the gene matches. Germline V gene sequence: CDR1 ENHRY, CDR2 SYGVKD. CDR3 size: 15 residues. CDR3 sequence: CAISDIAGGPWEQYF. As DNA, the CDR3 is TGTGCCATCAGTGATATAGCGGGAGGGCCGTGGGAGCAGTACTTC.

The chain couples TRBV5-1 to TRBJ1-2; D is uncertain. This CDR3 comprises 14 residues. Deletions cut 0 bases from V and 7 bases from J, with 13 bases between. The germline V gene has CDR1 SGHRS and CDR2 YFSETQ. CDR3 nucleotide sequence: TGCGCCAGCAGCTTGGACAGCCCGACCCCTGGCTACACCTTC. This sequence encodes CASSLDSPTPGYTF.

CDR3 nucleotides: TGTGCCAGCAGCTTATCCGGGGTGCAGACCCAGTACTTC. This encodes CASSLSGVQTQYF. This chain connects TRBV7-7 to TRBJ2-5; D is possibly TRBD2 (5 bases). V shed 2 bases and J shed 6 bases, with 10 bases lying between them. CDR1 is SSHAT, CDR2 FNYEAQ, per germline (reference sequence). The CDR3 is 13 residues long. Using reference TRBV7-7 and TRBJ2-5 for the parts outside the CDR3, the full variable domain is GAGVSQSPRYKVTKRGQDVTLRCDPISSHATLYWYQQALGQGPEFLTYFNYEAQPDKSGLPSDRFSAERPEGSISTLTIQRTEQRDSAMYRCASSLSGVQTQYFGPGTRLLVL.

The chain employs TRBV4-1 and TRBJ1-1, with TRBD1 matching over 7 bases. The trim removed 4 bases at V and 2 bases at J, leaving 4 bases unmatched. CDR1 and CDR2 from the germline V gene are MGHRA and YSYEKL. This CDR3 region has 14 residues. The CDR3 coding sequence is TGCGCCAGCAGCCCCGGAGGGGGCAACACTGAAGCTTTCTTT. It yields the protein CASSPGGGNTEAFF.